The T cell receptor (beta chain) under discussion was sequenced for a study of blood T cell repertoires in COVID-19. The data were produced by immunoSEQ multiplex PCR, yet TCRdb's version contains in-frame clones alone and is incomplete. The table shows 200,000 to 250,000 clones, with about 85% occurring only once. The clonotype originates from a man aged 30 to 45 who had recovered from COVID-19. Sequencing used PBMCs or T cells enriched from blood (not recorded which).

CDR3 bases: TGTGCCAGCACCCAACCAGGGACTTACTACAATGAGCAGTTCTTC. This translates into CASTQPGTYYNEQFF. The chain is built from TRBV11-2 and TRBJ2-1; the D gene is possibly TRBD2 (6 bases). Germline V gives CDR1 SGHAT, CDR2 FQNNGV. This CDR3 comprises 15 residues. V lost 7 bases, J lost 3 bases, and 16 bases lay in between.